The subject of this entry is one T cell receptor (beta chain). Antigen: not known. Produced via immunoSEQ multiplex PCR; TCRdb's table is partial and in-frame only. The data show fewer than 95,000 clones, with around 94% seen just once and 0.5% to 0.75% held by the top ten. The sample is drawn from a study of cytomegalovirus exposure and HLA in healthy donors. Study-wide results and caveats: According to the study, roughly 160 TCR beta chains were cytomegalovirus-associated.

While the first cohort had 600 to 750 subjects, the donors belonged to the separate validation cohort of over a hundred subjects. This receptor was obtained from a woman between 18 and 29 years old in good health and CMV-seronegative. The specimen sequenced was PBMCs.

The CDR3 region is CASLLAGETTDTQYF. DNA for the CDR3: TGTGCCAGCTTGCTAGCGGGGGAGACCACAGATACGCAGTATTTT. The V and J genes are TRBV7-2 and TRBJ2-3; 10 positions match TRBD2. Looked up from germline, CDR1 is SGHTA and CDR2 is FQGNSA. This CDR3 has 15 residues. Germline trimming cut 8 bases from V and 2 bases from J; bases unmatched to any gene: 7. The full variable domain, in which reference TRBV7-2 and TRBJ2-3 provide the parts outside the CDR3, is GAGVSQSPSNKVTEKGKDVELRCDPISGHTALYWYRQSLGQGLEFLIYFQGNSAPDKSGLPSDRFSAERTGGSVSTLTIQRTQQEDSAVYLCASLLAGETTDTQYFGPGTRLTVL.